This note documents a single T cell receptor beta chain sequence. The target antigen is unknown. This entry is derived from a study of OX40 agonist ivuxolimab in advanced cancers. The overall study: The patients' treatment was ivuxolimab, an agonistic anti-OX40 (CD134) antibody. Patients treated during dose escalation were battling hepatocellular carcinoma, melanoma, renal cell or head and neck cancer. General study results and limits: Some nonresponders additionally presented with little normalized T-cell clonal expansion.

This CDR3 has 15 residues. Germline values: CDR1 MNHNS, CDR2 SASEGT. Trimming shortened V by 1 base and J by 4 bases, and 10 bases separated the two germline ends. The protocol was immunoSEQ multiplex PCR, while the TCRdb copy is restricted to in-frame clones and leaves out a portion. The sample yields around 64,000 clones, 85% to 90% seen once. V is TRBV6-1 and J is TRBJ1-4; the D gene is possibly TRBD1 (6 bases). Sequenced here: CD4+ or CD8+ T cells sorted from blood, sampled in a trial of the OX40 agonist ivuxolimab. The TCR sequence derives from an adult with an advanced solid tumor such as melanoma, head and neck, liver or kidney cancer. As DNA, the CDR3 is TGTGCCAGCAGTGAAGGGACAGCGGGTAATGAAAAACTGTTTTTT. This encodes CASSEGTAGNEKLFF.